This record concerns one T cell receptor beta chain sequence. The record originates from a study of blood T cell repertoires in COVID-19. Per the study methods: From reference gene primer amplification, estimates of nucleated cell counts were derived. The data were produced by immunoSEQ multiplex PCR, yet TCRdb's version contains in-frame clones alone and is incomplete. V and J calls plus clone size are reproduced from that table; the DNA served to infer D and trimming. The sample lists 150,000 to 200,000 clones, around 82% occurring once. Two negative PCRs, clearance, or symptom resolution had been documented for recovered Cohort 3 donors. Material for sequencing was PBMCs or T cells enriched from blood (not recorded which). This clonotype was sampled from a man between 35 and 55 years old who had recovered from COVID-19.

The CDR3 DNA sequence: TGTGCCAGCAGTGACTCATCCGGGACAGGGGGAAGCTATGGCTACACCTTC. This codes for CASSDSSGTGGSYGYTF. The gene calls are TRBV6-4 and TRBJ1-2; 11 nucleotides line up with TRBD1. The germline CDR1 and CDR2 sequences are MRHNA and SNTAGT. V shed 0 bases and J 4 bases; nucleotides not matched to a gene: 7. The CDR3 has 17 residues.